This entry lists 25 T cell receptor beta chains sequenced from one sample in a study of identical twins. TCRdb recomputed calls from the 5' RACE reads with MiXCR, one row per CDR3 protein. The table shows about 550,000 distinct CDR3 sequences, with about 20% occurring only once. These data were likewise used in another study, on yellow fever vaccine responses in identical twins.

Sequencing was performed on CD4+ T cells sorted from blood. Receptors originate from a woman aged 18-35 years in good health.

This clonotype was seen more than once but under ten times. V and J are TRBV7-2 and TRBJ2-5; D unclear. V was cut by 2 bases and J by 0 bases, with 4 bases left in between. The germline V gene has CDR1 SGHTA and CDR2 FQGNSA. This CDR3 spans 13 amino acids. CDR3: CASSLPNQETQYF. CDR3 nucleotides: TGTGCCAGCAGCTTACCCAACCAAGAGACCCAGTACTTC.

The CDR3, as DNA: TGTGCCAGCACCTCCAATCACTATCTGTTCTTC. Translated, it gives CASTSNHYLFF. The chain recombines TRBV12-3 or TRBV12-4 with TRBJ2-1; D is uncertain. V dropped 7 bases and J dropped 15 bases, with 16 bases sitting between them. The CDR3 has 11 residues.

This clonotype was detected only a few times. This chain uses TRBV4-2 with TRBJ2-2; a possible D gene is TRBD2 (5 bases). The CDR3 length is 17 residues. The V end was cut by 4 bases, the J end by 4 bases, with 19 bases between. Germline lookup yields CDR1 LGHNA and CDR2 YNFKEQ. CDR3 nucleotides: TGTGCCAGCAGCCGAGGGATGGCGGAACTACTCACCGGGGAGCTGTTTTTT. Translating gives CASSRGMAELLTGELFF.

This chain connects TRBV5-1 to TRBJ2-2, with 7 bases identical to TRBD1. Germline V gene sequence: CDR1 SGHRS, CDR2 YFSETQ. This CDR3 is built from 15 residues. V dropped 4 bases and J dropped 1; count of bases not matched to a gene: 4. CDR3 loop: CASSTGDLNTGELFF. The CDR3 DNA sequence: TGCGCCAGCAGCACAGGGGATCTGAACACCGGGGAGCTGTTTTTT.

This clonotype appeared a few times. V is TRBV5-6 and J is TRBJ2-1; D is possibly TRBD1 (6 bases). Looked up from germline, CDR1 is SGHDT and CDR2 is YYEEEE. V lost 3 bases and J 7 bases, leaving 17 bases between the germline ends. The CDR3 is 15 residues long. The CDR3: CASSYGQSRGNEQFF. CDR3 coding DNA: TGTGCCAGCAGCTATGGACAGAGTCGAGGGAATGAGCAGTTCTTC. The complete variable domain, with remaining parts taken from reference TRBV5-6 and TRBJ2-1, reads DAGVTQSPTHLIKTRGQQVTLRCSPKSGHDTVSWYQQALGQGPQFIFQYYEEEERQRGNFPDRFSGHQFPNYSSELNVNALLLGDSALYLCASSYGQSRGNEQFFGPGTRLTVL.

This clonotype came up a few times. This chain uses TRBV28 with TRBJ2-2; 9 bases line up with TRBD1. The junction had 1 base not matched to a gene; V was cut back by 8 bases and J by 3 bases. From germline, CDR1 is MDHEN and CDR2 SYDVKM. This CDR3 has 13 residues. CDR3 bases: TGTGCCAGCGGACAGGGGTACACCGGGGAGCTGTTTTTT. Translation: CASGQGYTGELFF.

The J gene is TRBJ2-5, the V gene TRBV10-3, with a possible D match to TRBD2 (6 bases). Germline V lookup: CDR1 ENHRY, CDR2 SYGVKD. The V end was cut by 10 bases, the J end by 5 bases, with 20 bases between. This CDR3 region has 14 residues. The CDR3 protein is CATLGSAGWETQYF. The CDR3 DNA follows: TGTGCCACCCTCGGGTCGGCGGGATGGGAGACCCAGTACTTC.

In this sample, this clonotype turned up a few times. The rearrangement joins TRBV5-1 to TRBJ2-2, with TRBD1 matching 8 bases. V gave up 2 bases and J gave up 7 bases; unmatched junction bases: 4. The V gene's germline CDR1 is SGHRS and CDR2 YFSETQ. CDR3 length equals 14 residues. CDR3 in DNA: TGCGCCAGCAGCTTTGGACAGGGTGACGGGGAGCTGTTTTTT. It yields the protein CASSFGQGDGELFF.

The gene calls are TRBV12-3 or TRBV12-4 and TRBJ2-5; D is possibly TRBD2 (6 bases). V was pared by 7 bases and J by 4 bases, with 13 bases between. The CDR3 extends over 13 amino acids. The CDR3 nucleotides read TGTGCCAGCATTCATTGGAGGGCAGAGACCCAGTACTTC. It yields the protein CASIHWRAETQYF.

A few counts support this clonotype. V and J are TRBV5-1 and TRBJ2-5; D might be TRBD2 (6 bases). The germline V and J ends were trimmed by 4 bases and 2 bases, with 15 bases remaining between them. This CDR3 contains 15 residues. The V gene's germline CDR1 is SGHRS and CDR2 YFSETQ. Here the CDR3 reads CASSPYGTGQETQYF. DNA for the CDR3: TGCGCCAGCAGCCCATACGGGACTGGACAAGAGACCCAGTACTTC.

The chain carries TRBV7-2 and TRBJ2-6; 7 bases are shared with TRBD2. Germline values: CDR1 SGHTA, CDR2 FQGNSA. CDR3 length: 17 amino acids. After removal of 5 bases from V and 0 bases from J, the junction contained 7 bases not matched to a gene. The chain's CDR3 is CASSPGGSFSGANVLTF. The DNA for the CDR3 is TGTGCCAGCAGCCCGGGAGGAAGCTTCTCTGGGGCCAACGTCCTGACTTTC.

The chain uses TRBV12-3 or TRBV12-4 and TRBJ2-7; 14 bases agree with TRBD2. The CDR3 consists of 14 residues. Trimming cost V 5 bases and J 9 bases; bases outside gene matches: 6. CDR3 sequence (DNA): TGTGCCAGCAGTAGGACTAGCGGGAGGTTAAGGCAGTACTTC. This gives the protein CASSRTSGRLRQYF.

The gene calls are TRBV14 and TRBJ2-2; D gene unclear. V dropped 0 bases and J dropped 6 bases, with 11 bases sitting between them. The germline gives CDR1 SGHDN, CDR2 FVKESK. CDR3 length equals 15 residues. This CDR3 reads CASSQDIISSGELFF. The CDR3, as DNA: TGTGCCAGCAGCCAAGATATCATAAGCTCCGGGGAGCTGTTTTTT.

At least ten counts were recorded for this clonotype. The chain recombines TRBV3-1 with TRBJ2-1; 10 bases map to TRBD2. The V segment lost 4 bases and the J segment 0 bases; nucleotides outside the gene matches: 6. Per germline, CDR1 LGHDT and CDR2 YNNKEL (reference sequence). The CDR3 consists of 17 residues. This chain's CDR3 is CASSRTGTSASYNEQFF. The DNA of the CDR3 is TGTGCCAGCAGCCGGACCGGGACTAGCGCCTCCTACAATGAGCAGTTCTTC.

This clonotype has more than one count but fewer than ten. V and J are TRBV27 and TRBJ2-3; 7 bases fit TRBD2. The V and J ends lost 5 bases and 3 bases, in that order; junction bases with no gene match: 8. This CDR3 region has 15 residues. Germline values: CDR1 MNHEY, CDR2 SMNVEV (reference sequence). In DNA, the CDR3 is TGTGCCAGCAGTCCGACTAGCTTTCGTACAGATACGCAGTATTTT. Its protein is CASSPTSFRTDTQYF.

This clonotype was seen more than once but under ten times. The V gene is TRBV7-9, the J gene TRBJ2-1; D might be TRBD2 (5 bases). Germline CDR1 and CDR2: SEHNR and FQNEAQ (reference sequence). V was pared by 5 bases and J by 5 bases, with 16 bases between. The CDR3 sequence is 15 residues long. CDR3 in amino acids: CASSNLADWDNEQFF. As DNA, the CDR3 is TGTGCCAGCAGCAATCTAGCTGATTGGGACAATGAGCAGTTCTTC.

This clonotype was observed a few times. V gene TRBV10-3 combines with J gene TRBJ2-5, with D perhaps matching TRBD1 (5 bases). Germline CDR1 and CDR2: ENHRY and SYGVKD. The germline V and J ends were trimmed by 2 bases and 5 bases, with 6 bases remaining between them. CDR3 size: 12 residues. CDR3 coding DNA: TGTGCCATCAGTGAGCAGGGTGAGACCCAGTACTTC. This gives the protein CAISEQGETQYF.

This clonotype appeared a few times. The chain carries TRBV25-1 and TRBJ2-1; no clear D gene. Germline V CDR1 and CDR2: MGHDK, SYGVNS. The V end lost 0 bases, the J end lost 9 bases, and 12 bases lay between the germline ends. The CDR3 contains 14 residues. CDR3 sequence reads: CASSEYGRVGEQFF. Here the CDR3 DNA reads TGTGCCAGCAGTGAATATGGGCGAGTCGGTGAGCAGTTCTTC.

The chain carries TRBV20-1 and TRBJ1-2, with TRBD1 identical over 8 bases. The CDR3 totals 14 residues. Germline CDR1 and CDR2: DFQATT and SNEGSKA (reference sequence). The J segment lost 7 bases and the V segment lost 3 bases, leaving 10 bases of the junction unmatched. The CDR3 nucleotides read TGCAGTGCTAGCCCCGGGACAGGCGCCGTTGGCTACACCTTC. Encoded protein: CSASPGTGAVGYTF.

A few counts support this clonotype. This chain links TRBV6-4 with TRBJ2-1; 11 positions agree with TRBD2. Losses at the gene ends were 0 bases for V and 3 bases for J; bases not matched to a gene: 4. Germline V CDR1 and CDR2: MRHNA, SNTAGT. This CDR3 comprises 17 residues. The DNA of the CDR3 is TGTGCCAGCAGTGACTCGACTAGCGGGGCCAACTACAATGAGCAGTTCTTC. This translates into CASSDSTSGANYNEQFF.

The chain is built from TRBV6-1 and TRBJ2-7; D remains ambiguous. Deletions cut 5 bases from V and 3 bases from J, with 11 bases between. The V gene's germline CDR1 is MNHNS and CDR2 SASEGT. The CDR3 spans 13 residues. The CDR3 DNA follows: TGTGCCAGCAGTCCCGGGCCACACTACGAGCAGTACGTC. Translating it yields CASSPGPHYEQYV.

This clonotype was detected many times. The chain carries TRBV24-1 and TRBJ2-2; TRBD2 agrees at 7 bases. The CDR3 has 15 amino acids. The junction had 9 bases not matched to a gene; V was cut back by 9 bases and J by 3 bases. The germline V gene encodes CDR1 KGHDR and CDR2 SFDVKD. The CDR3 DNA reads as TGTGCCACCTCGGGGAAGCGGGAATACACCGGGGAGCTGTTTTTT. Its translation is CATSGKREYTGELFF.

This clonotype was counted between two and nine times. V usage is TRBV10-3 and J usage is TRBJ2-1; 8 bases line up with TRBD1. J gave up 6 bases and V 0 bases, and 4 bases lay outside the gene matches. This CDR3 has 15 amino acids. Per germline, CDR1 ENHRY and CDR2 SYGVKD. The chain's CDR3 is CAISESGTGGNEQFF. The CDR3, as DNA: TGTGCCATCAGTGAGTCTGGTACAGGGGGCAATGAGCAGTTCTTC.

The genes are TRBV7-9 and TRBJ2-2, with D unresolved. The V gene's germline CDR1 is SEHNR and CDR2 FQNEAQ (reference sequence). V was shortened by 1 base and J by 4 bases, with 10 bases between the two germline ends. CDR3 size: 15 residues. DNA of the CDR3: TGTGCCAGCAGCTTAGTGGGGTATATCACCGGGGAGCTGTTTTTT. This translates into CASSLVGYITGELFF.

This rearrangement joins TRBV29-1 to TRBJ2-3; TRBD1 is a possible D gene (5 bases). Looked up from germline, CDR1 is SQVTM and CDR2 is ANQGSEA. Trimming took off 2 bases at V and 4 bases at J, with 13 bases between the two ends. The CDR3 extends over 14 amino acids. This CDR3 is CSVESGADADTQYF. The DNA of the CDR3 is TGCAGCGTTGAAAGTGGGGCGGATGCAGATACGCAGTATTTT.